The present T cell receptor beta chain was sequenced within a study of CD8+CD57+ T cells in acquired aplastic anemia. In the study overall: The average for DNA from sorted CD4+ and CD8+ cells was roughly 3 ug.

Comment on this clonotype: Its antigen is as yet unknown.

Whole-study findings and limits: For CD8+ Simpson's diversity, patients and controls showed no significant difference. Comparison of patients with controls identified around 30 shared CD8+ CDR3 sequences.

TCR beta VDJ and CDR3 were profiled, and genomic DNA was the template. TCRdb independently ran MiXCR on the reads; one entry per CDR3 protein. The sample includes around 150,000 distinct CDR3 sequences, roughly two thirds of them seen just once. For sequencing, patients were chosen who had shown expansion of CD8+CD57+ cells by flow cytometry. Diagnosis of severe acquired aplastic anemia applied to all patients. The CDR3 runs to 12 residues. V was cut by 5 bases and J by 12 bases, with 17 bases left in between. Sequenced: sorted CD4+, CD8+, or CD8+CD57+ T cells (not recorded which) from PBMCs. This clonotype was obtained from a human donor with aplastic anemia. The chain has TRBV12-3 or TRBV12-4 and TRBJ2-7; D assignment may be TRBD1 or TRBD2 (5 bases each). DNA for the CDR3: TGTGCCAGCAGTCCCGACTTGGGGGTTGGGTACTTC. Its translation is CASSPDLGVGYF.